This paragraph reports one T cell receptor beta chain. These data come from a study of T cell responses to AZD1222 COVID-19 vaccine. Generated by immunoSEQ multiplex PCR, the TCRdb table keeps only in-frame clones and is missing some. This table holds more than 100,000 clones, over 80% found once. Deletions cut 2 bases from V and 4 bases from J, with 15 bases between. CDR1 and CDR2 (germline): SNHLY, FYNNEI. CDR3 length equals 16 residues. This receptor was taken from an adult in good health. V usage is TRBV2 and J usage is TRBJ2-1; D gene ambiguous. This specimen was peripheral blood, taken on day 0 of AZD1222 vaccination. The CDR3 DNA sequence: TGTGCCAGCAGTGAAAGGGCGCCTGAAACTTACAATGAGCAGTTCTTC. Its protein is CASSERAPETYNEQFF.